This T cell receptor (beta chain) stems from a study of regulatory T cells in long-lasting Graves disease. Time point specified: newly diagnosed GD, antithyroid drugs for less than 3 months. The TCR library was prepared using RNA isolated from PBMCs. At least ten counts were recorded for this clonotype. Its target is unknown. Study-wide results and limits: Persistent disease showed a preference for TRBV28, TRBJ1-2 and TRBJ2-5.

Arm-PCR of CDR3 regions and iRepertoire HTBI primers were the basis on which TCR beta libraries were built. MiXCR, run by TCRdb on the multiplex PCR reads, gives a single entry per CDR3 protein. Here the sample spans about 440,000 distinct CDR3 sequences, about 15% being singletons. Germline lookup yields CDR1 SGHTA and CDR2 FQGTGA. Trimming at V came to 4 bases and at J to 9 bases, leaving 7 bases not matched to a gene. The CDR3 has 15 residues. The same sample was also studied in work on T cells in Graves' hyperthyroidism and ophthalmopathy. That work adds: The blood repertoire included most of the expanded thyroid clonotypes above 0.001.

This material consisted of peripheral blood mononuclear cells (PBMCs), taken at new diagnosis, from a patient treated with antithyroid drugs. This receptor was taken from a woman aged 30 to 39 with Graves disease. The chain joins TRBV7-3 to TRBJ2-1, with 12 bases aligning to TRBD2. CDR3 coding DNA: TGTGCCAGCAGCTCCGCTAGCGGGAGGGCCATTGAGCAGTTCTTC. Amino acids: CASSSASGRAIEQFF.